This T cell receptor beta chain was sequenced in a study of beta chain features in type 1 diabetes. The isolated RNA, all of it, was reverse transcribed, so expressed TCRB transcripts were what got sequenced. Measured with immunoSEQ multiplex PCR; TCRdb has only the in-frame clones, and not every one. This sample yields around 150,000 clones, of which about 8.1% are seen a single time; approximately 0.65% belongs to the top ten. This clone was recorded many times. Its antigen is not identified. Donors underwent one heparinised blood draw, about 120 mL on average. Study-wide results and limits: Patients' naive, central memory and regulatory TCRB repertoires appeared more alike than those of healthy donors.

CDR3 length: 14 amino acids. From germline, CDR1 is SGHRS and CDR2 YFSETQ. Losses at the gene ends were 6 bases for V and 1 base for J; bases not matched to a gene: 5. This clonotype was obtained from a man younger than 30 in good health. The sequenced material came from central memory CD4+ T cells from blood. The chain recombines TRBV5-1 with TRBJ2-3; 7 bases fit TRBD1. This CDR3 is CASTTGLRTDTQYF. The CDR3 region has the DNA TGCGCCAGCACGACAGGGCTACGCACAGATACGCAGTATTTT. The complete variable domain, with remaining parts taken from reference TRBV5-1 and TRBJ2-3, reads KAGVTQTPRYLIKTRGQQVTLSCSPISGHRSVSWYQQTPGQGLQFLFEYFSETQRNKGNFPGRFSGRQFSNSRSEMNVSTLELGDSALYLCASTTGLRTDTQYFGPGTRLTVL.